This TCR beta chain was documented in a study of T cells in Graves' hyperthyroidism and ophthalmopathy. Study observations and caveats: Blood also showed most of the thyroid clonotypes that were expanded above 0.001. Onset of ophthalmopathy came a median about 6.5 months after the model predicted it.

Germline V gene data show CDR1 as MNHNS and CDR2 as SASEGT. CDR3 length equals 12 residues. The V end was cut by 7 bases, the J end by 4 bases, with 5 bases between. What was amplified from RNA transcripts were TCR beta CDR3 regions. HTBI primers were used for first-round RT-PCR of the TCR CDR3. MiXCR was run by TCRdb on the multiplex PCR reads, yielding one entry per CDR3 protein. This sample yields about 250,000 distinct CDR3 sequences, of which roughly 15% are seen a single time; roughly 31% belongs to the top ten. Clinical symptoms, serum thyroxine and TRAb, thyroid ultrasound and orbital computed tomography together formed the diagnostic basis. Before ophthalmopathy appeared, progressors gave blood at initial hyperthyroidism diagnosis. Only a few counts were recorded for this clonotype. The antigen is undetermined.

What was sequenced was blood. This clonotype originated in a woman aged 45-60 years with Graves' hyperthyroidism that later progressed to Graves' ophthalmopathy. The chain couples TRBV6-1 to TRBJ2-6, with D uncertain. CDR3 nucleotides: TGTGCCAGCAATTCCGGGGCCAACGTCCTGACTTTC. It specifies CASNSGANVLTF.